This entry lists 8 T cell receptor beta chains sequenced from one sample in a study of T cells after yellow fever vaccination. TCRdb re-analysed the 5' RACE reads in MiXCR, keeping a single row per CDR3 protein. The sample carries a few hundred thousand distinct CDR3 sequences, less than 20% recorded once. The sequences come from PBMCs, collected 15 days after the yellow fever booster vaccination. The receptors derive from a man between 25 and 39 years old who received the YFV17D yellow fever vaccine.

This chain joins TRBV27 and TRBJ2-7, with 8 bases that match TRBD1. The V gene's germline CDR1 is MNHEY and CDR2 SMNVEV (reference sequence). Trimming took 2 bases from V and 2 from J; bases not matched to a gene: 8. The CDR3 contains 16 residues. Here the CDR3 DNA reads TGTGCCAGCAGTTTAGGGCTTCCGGGACAGGCCTACGAGCAGTACTTC. Its translation is CASSLGLPGQAYEQYF.

The V call is TRBV7-2, the J call TRBJ2-7, with no clear D. From germline, CDR1 is SGHTA and CDR2 FQGNSA. This CDR3 spans 14 amino acids. V was clipped by 1 base and J by 0 bases, with 7 bases between them. The CDR3 sequence: CASSLVTASYEQYF. The CDR3 nucleotides read TGTGCCAGCAGCTTAGTGACGGCCTCCTACGAGCAGTACTTC.

The V call is TRBV10-3, the J call TRBJ2-6, with TRBD2 as a possible D gene (6 bases). CDR3 length: 18 residues. The V gene's germline CDR1 is ENHRY and CDR2 SYGVKD. Trimming pared 5 bases from V and 0 bases from J, leaving 17 bases between. The CDR3 reads CAISLGGNVASGANVLTF. The CDR3 DNA is TGTGCCATCAGTCTGGGAGGTAATGTAGCCTCTGGGGCCAACGTCCTGACTTTC.

This clonotype occurred a few times. The gene calls are TRBV15 and TRBJ2-5; 11 bases align to TRBD2. J was trimmed by 2 bases and V by 5 bases; bases with no gene match: 4. This CDR3 region has 15 residues. Germline values: CDR1 LNHNV, CDR2 YYDKDF (reference sequence). CDR3: CATSFGTSGQETQYF. CDR3 nucleotides: TGTGCCACCAGCTTCGGGACTAGCGGACAAGAGACCCAGTACTTC.

This clonotype was seen more than once but under ten times. This rearrangement joins TRBV24-1 to TRBJ2-2, with TRBD2 matching over 10 bases. The CDR3 is made up of 16 amino acids. The V gene's germline CDR1 is KGHDR and CDR2 SFDVKD. Trimming at V came to 4 bases and at J to 4 bases, leaving 5 bases not matched to a gene. The CDR3: CATSDSGTSVTGELFF. The CDR3 region has the DNA TGTGCCACCAGTGACTCCGGGACTAGCGTCACCGGGGAGCTGTTTTTT.

The table lists this clonotype with a few counts. This chain connects TRBV28 to TRBJ2-7; 13 nucleotides agree with TRBD2. Trimming at V came to 7 bases and at J to 4 bases, leaving 7 bases not matched to a gene. The CDR3 has 15 amino acids. Germline V gene data show CDR1 as MDHEN and CDR2 as SYDVKM. This chain's CDR3 is CASKIGLAGAYEQYF. In nucleotides, the CDR3 is TGTGCCAGCAAAATAGGACTAGCGGGAGCGTACGAGCAGTACTTC.

This CDR3 reads CAEQGGSRSGANVLTF. CDR3 nucleotide sequence: TGTGCGGAGCAGGGGGGATCCCGCTCTGGGGCCAACGTCCTGACTTTC. This rearrangement joins TRBV7-9 to TRBJ2-6, with a possible D match to TRBD1 (7 bases). Germline CDR1 is SEHNR and CDR2 is FQNEAQ (reference sequence). The CDR3 extends over 16 amino acids.

CDR3 region: CASSQDLGRSERGFNEQFF. The CDR3 region has the DNA TGCGCCAGCAGCCAAGATCTCGGAAGAAGCGAACGGGGGTTCAATGAGCAGTTCTTC. J is TRBJ2-1 and V is TRBV4-3; tentative D call: TRBD2 (6 bases). CDR3 length: 19 amino acids. V was pared by 0 bases and J by 6 bases, with 24 bases between. CDR1 and CDR2 (germline): LGHNA, YSLEER.